These 13 T cell receptor beta chains came from one sample sequenced in a study of cytomegalovirus exposure and HLA in healthy donors. Primers: 60 Vbeta forward and 13 Jbeta reverse. Clones were sequenced by immunoSEQ multiplex PCR, and TCRdb holds only the in-frame ones, with some missing. Among 90,000 to 150,000 clones listed, 65% to 90% were seen once. Input material: PBMCs. These receptor sequences come from a woman between 40 and 55 years old in good health and CMV-seronegative.

This rearrangement joins TRBV16 to TRBJ2-3; tentatively, D is TRBD1 (6 bases). V was clipped by 0 bases and J by 3 bases, with 10 bases between them. Germline assignment: CDR1 KGHSY and CDR2 FQNENV. The CDR3 length is 15 residues. CDR3 residues: CASSQSPRGTDTQYF. CDR3 nucleotide sequence: TGTGCCAGCAGCCAATCCCCCAGGGGAACAGATACGCAGTATTTT.

This chain connects TRBV7-3 to TRBJ2-5, with 7 bases identical to TRBD2. This CDR3 contains 17 residues. CDR1 and CDR2 from the germline V gene are SGHTA and FQGTGA. V gave up 2 bases and J gave up 2 bases; unmatched junction bases: 11. The chain's CDR3 is CASSLGGGGGSQETQYF. As DNA, the CDR3 is TGTGCCAGCAGCTTAGGTGGCGGGGGTGGGTCTCAAGAGACCCAGTACTTC. Variable domain in full (rest from reference TRBV7-3 and TRBJ2-5): GAGVSQTPSNKVTEKGKYVELRCDPISGHTALYWYRQSLGQGPEFLIYFQGTGAADDSGLPNDRFFAVRPEGSVSTLKIQRTERGDSAVYLCASSLGGGGGSQETQYFGPGTRLLVL.

V is TRBV27 and J is TRBJ2-7, with 11 bases matching TRBD2. This CDR3 has 16 residues. Germline CDR1 MNHEY, CDR2 SMNVEV (reference sequence). V trimming: 5 bases; J trimming: 4 bases; junction bases outside the gene matches: 10. For the CDR3, the DNA is TGTGCCAGCAGTGCACGTAGCGGGAGGGCCATTTACGAGCAGTACTTC. Amino acid sequence: CASSARSGRAIYEQYF.

The J gene is TRBJ2-3, the V gene TRBV9; the D gene is possibly TRBD1 (5 bases). Per germline, CDR1 SGDLS and CDR2 YYNGEE. The CDR3 length is 14 residues. Trimming stripped 0 bases from V and 3 bases from J, with 8 bases between. The CDR3 nucleotides are TGTGCCAGCAGCGTAGGTCAGGGAACAGATACGCAGTATTTT. The encoded protein is CASSVGQGTDTQYF.

Only a few counts were recorded for this clone. This chain joins TRBV27 and TRBJ1-5, with D possibly matching TRBD1 (5 bases). Germline lookup yields CDR1 MNHEY and CDR2 SMNVEV (reference sequence). The CDR3 consists of 14 residues. Trimming shortened V by 6 bases and J by 11 bases, and 20 bases separated the two germline ends. The CDR3 DNA reads as TGTGCCAGCAGCCCAGCAGGAGCACAGGTCGCCCAGCATTTT. Residues: CASSPAGAQVAQHF.

The chain has TRBV28 and TRBJ1-2, with 7 positions matching TRBD1. J was trimmed by 4 bases and V by 0 bases; bases with no gene match: 8. The CDR3 sequence is 16 residues long. Germline V gene lookup returns CDR1 MDHEN and CDR2 SYDVKM. The CDR3 nucleotides are TGTGCCAGCAGTTTATGGGAATCGACAGGGTCCTATGGCTACACCTTC. The encoded protein is CASSLWESTGSYGYTF.

This clone was observed a single time. The genes are TRBV7-9 and TRBJ2-1, with D tentatively TRBD2 (6 bases). In germline, CDR1 is SEHNR, CDR2 FQNEAQ (reference sequence). This CDR3 is 15 amino acids long. Trimming removed 0 bases at V and 4 bases at J, with 10 bases between. CDR3 loop: CASSLALATYNEQFF. The CDR3 coding sequence is TGTGCCAGCAGCTTAGCCCTAGCGACATACAATGAGCAGTTCTTC.

This chain links TRBV6-1 with TRBJ2-7, with D unclear. There are 15 residues in the CDR3. Germline CDR1 is MNHNS and CDR2 is SASEGT. V gave up 2 bases and J gave up 0 bases, with 11 bases separating them. The chain's CDR3 is CASSEPFRLSYEQYF. In DNA form, the CDR3 reads TGTGCCAGCAGTGAACCTTTTAGACTCTCCTACGAGCAGTACTTC.

The chain links TRBV5-1 to TRBJ2-1; the match to TRBD2 covers 14 bases. This CDR3 has 16 residues. Losses at the gene ends were 3 bases for V and 10 bases for J; bases not matched to a gene: 9. In germline, CDR1 is SGHRS, CDR2 YFSETQ. In DNA form, the CDR3 reads TGCGCCAGCAGCTCCCAATATAGACTAGCGGGAGGGGAGCAGTTCTTC. It encodes CASSSQYRLAGGEQFF.

V and J are TRBV7-2 and TRBJ2-5; a weak D match, TRBD2 (7 bases). CDR1 is SGHTA, CDR2 FQGNSA, per germline. The CDR3 is 15 amino acids. V lost 1 base, J lost 5 bases, and 14 bases lay in between. CDR3: CASSLGWRGGETQYF. CDR3 sequence (DNA): TGTGCCAGCAGCTTAGGTTGGAGGGGGGGGGAGACCCAGTACTTC.

The gene calls are TRBV6-1 and TRBJ1-1; no clear D. Germline CDR1 MNHNS, CDR2 SASEGT. This CDR3 has 15 residues. V gave up 2 bases and J gave up 1 base, with 11 bases separating them. Written as DNA, the CDR3 is TGTGCCAGCAGTGAACATGTGGGCCAGAACACTGAAGCTTTCTTT. This gives the protein CASSEHVGQNTEAFF.

This chain joins TRBV7-9 and TRBJ1-1; D gene uncertain. Per germline, CDR1 SEHNR and CDR2 FQNEAQ (reference sequence). This CDR3 contains 11 residues. CDR3 amino acids: CGAILNTEAFF. CDR3 DNA: TGTGGGGCGATCTTGAACACTGAAGCTTTCTTT. The whole variable domain, filled in from reference TRBV7-9 and TRBJ1-1, reads DTGVSQNPRHKITKRGQNVTFRCDPISEHNRLYWYRQTLGQGPEFLTYFQNEAQLEKSRLLSDRFSAERPKGSFSTLEIQRTEQGDSAMYLCGAILNTEAFFGQGTRLTVV.

This chain joins TRBV2 and TRBJ2-2, with D perhaps matching TRBD1 (6 bases). V was clipped by 6 bases and J by 6 bases, with 8 bases between them. Germline CDR1 reads SNHLY; CDR2 reads FYNNEI. The CDR3 has 12 residues. In DNA form, the CDR3 reads TGTGCCAGCAGGCAGGGGCCCGGGGAGCTGTTTTTT. The encoded protein is CASRQGPGELFF.